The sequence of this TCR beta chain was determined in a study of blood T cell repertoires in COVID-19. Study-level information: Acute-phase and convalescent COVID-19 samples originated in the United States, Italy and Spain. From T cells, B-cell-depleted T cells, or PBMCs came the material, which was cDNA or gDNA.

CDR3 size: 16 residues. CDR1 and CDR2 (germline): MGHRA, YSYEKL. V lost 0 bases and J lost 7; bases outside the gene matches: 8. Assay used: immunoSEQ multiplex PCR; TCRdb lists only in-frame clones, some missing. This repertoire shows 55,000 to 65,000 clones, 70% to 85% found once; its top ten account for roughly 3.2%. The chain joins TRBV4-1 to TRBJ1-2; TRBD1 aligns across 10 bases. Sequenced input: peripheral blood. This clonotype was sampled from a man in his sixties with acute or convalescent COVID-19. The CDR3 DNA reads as TGCGCCAGCAGCCAAGAATGGGGACAGGGGCGGAGTGGCTACACCTTC. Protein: CASSQEWGQGRSGYTF.